Listed below are T cell receptor beta chains from one sample, sequenced in a study of blood T cell repertoires in COVID-19. Using immunoSEQ multiplex PCR, the repertoire was profiled, and TCRdb retains in-frame clones only, with some absent. The sample yields over 45,000 clones, about 89% seen once. The sequencing input was peripheral blood. These TCRs come from a woman aged 55-75 years with active or convalescent COVID-19. Both conserved end residues are part of each CDR3. A D gene is named only where the DNA matches it firmly. Not every row has a clone size; where given, it reads once, few, many or a size class.

clone_size: -
v_call: TRBV9
d_call: -
j_call: TRBJ2-6
cdr3_aa: CASSVGVVPGANVLTF
cdr3_nt: TGTGCCAGCAGCGTAGGAGTAGTCCCTGGGGCCAACGTCCTGACTTTC

clone_size: -
v_call: TRBV28
d_call: TRBD2
j_call: TRBJ2-7
cdr3_aa: CASSTLAGGYEQYF
cdr3_nt: TGTGCCAGCAGTACGCTAGCGGGAGGATACGAGCAGTACTTC

clone_size: -
v_call: TRBV6-6
d_call: TRBD1
j_call: TRBJ2-7
cdr3_aa: CASSPPGQGLEGTYEQYF
cdr3_nt: TGTGCCAGCAGTCCTCCGGGACAGGGGTTGGAGGGTACCTACGAGCAGTACTTC

clone_size: -
v_call: TRBV28
d_call: -
j_call: TRBJ1-1
cdr3_aa: CASSSPRDTVNTEAFF
cdr3_nt: TGTGCCAGCAGTTCTCCCCGTGATACAGTGAACACTGAAGCTTTCTTT

clone_size: -
v_call: TRBV5-1
d_call: -
j_call: TRBJ2-1
cdr3_aa: CASRALGGRNEQFF
cdr3_nt: TGCGCCAGCAGGGCGCTAGGGGGTAGGAATGAGCAGTTCTTC

clone_size: -
v_call: TRBV3-1/TRBV3-2
d_call: -
j_call: TRBJ2-7
cdr3_aa: CASSPSYRDDQYF
cdr3_nt: TGTGCCAGCAGCCCATCTTACAGGGACGATCAGTACTTC

clone_size: -
v_call: TRBV28
d_call: TRBD1
j_call: TRBJ1-1
cdr3_aa: CASSLRSRGEAFF
cdr3_nt: TGTGCCAGCAGTTTAAGGTCCAGGGGGGAAGCTTTCTTT

clone_size: -
v_call: TRBV10-3
d_call: TRBD1
j_call: TRBJ1-2
cdr3_aa: CAISNPGQGISGYTF
cdr3_nt: TGTGCCATCAGTAACCCGGGACAGGGGATCTCTGGCTACACCTTC

clone_size: few
v_call: TRBV10-1
d_call: -
j_call: TRBJ2-7
cdr3_aa: CASSEPGYEQYF
cdr3_nt: TGCGCCAGCAGTGAGCCGGGCTACGAGCAGTACTTC

clone_size: -
v_call: TRBV4-1
d_call: -
j_call: TRBJ2-2
cdr3_aa: CASSQLTGRISGELFF
cdr3_nt: TGCGCCAGCAGCCAGCTCACAGGACGGATCTCCGGGGAGCTGTTTTTT

clone_size: -
v_call: TRBV6-5
d_call: -
j_call: TRBJ2-3
cdr3_aa: CASRRGSGTDTQYF
cdr3_nt: TGTGCCAGCAGACGGGGGTCCGGCACAGATACGCAGTATTTT

clone_size: -
v_call: TRBV7-2
d_call: TRBD1
j_call: TRBJ1-2
cdr3_aa: CASSMTGTVYGYTF
cdr3_nt: TGTGCCAGCAGCATGACCGGGACAGTTTATGGCTACACCTTC

clone_size: once
v_call: TRBV6-5
d_call: TRBD1
j_call: TRBJ1-6
cdr3_aa: CASRMEGQGFSPLHF
cdr3_nt: TGTGCCAGCAGGATGGAAGGACAGGGGTTTTCACCCCTCCACTTT

clone_size: -
v_call: TRBV18
d_call: TRBD1
j_call: TRBJ2-7
cdr3_aa: CASSPGTGTYEQYF
cdr3_nt: TGTGCCAGCTCACCAGGGACAGGGACCTACGAGCAGTACTTC

clone_size: -
v_call: TRBV4-3
d_call: TRBD1
j_call: TRBJ1-2
cdr3_aa: CASSQDQGARGYTF
cdr3_nt: TGCGCCAGCAGCCAAGATCAGGGGGCTAGGGGCTACACCTTC

clone_size: -
v_call: TRBV20-1
d_call: -
j_call: TRBJ2-5
cdr3_aa: CSAENEETQYF
cdr3_nt: TGCAGTGCCGAGAACGAAGAGACCCAGTACTTC

clone_size: -
v_call: TRBV3-1/TRBV3-2
d_call: -
j_call: TRBJ2-7
cdr3_aa: CASSHGGPYEQYF
cdr3_nt: TGTGCCAGCAGCCACGGGGGACCCTACGAGCAGTACTTC

clone_size: -
v_call: TRBV28
d_call: TRBD2
j_call: TRBJ2-3
cdr3_aa: CASSPPAGMGDTQYF
cdr3_nt: TGTGCCAGCAGTCCCCCAGCGGGGATGGGAGATACGCAGTATTTT

clone_size: -
v_call: TRBV6-2/TRBV6-3
d_call: TRBD1
j_call: TRBJ1-5
cdr3_aa: CASSRTGNSNQPQHF
cdr3_nt: TGTGCCAGCAGTCGGACAGGGAATAGCAATCAGCCCCAGCATTTT

clone_size: -
v_call: TRBV24-1
d_call: -
j_call: TRBJ2-1
cdr3_aa: CATSVSAYNSHEQFF
cdr3_nt: TGTGCCACCAGTGTCTCAGCCTACAACAGCCATGAGCAGTTCTTC

clone_size: -
v_call: TRBV3-1/TRBV3-2
d_call: TRBD2
j_call: TRBJ2-2
cdr3_aa: CASSQRFITGLAGVGELFF
cdr3_nt: TGTGCCAGCAGCCAAAGATTCATCACGGGACTAGCGGGTGTCGGGGAGCTGTTTTTT

clone_size: -
v_call: TRBV18
d_call: TRBD1
j_call: TRBJ1-4
cdr3_aa: CASSPYGKQGLGEKLFF
cdr3_nt: TGTGCCAGCTCACCATATGGGAAACAGGGGTTAGGTGAAAAACTGTTTTTT

clone_size: -
v_call: TRBV4-3
d_call: TRBD1
j_call: TRBJ1-1
cdr3_aa: CASSQVPTGDLNTEAFF
cdr3_nt: TGCGCCAGCAGCCAAGTCCCGACAGGGGATCTGAACACTGAAGCTTTCTTT

clone_size: -
v_call: TRBV28
d_call: -
j_call: TRBJ1-4
cdr3_aa: CASSSGLNEKLFF
cdr3_nt: TGTGCCAGCAGTTCGGGACTAAACGAAAAACTGTTTTTT

clone_size: -
v_call: TRBV19
d_call: TRBD2
j_call: TRBJ2-1
cdr3_aa: CASSGGGLAGTYNEQFF
cdr3_nt: TGTGCCAGTAGTGGGGGCGGACTAGCGGGAACCTACAATGAGCAGTTCTTC

clone_size: -
v_call: TRBV4-3
d_call: -
j_call: TRBJ2-7
cdr3_aa: CASSQDPAISYEQYF
cdr3_nt: TGCGCCAGCAGCCAAGACCCTGCTATCTCCTACGAGCAGTACTTC

clone_size: -
v_call: TRBV2
d_call: TRBD1
j_call: TRBJ1-1
cdr3_aa: CASNDRGNTEAFF
cdr3_nt: TGTGCCAGCAATGACAGGGGGAACACTGAAGCTTTCTTT

clone_size: -
v_call: TRBV28
d_call: TRBD1
j_call: TRBJ1-2
cdr3_aa: CASNIPTGVNYGYTF
cdr3_nt: TGTGCCAGCAATATACCGACAGGGGTTAACTATGGCTACACCTTC

clone_size: -
v_call: TRBV29-1
d_call: -
j_call: TRBJ1-1
cdr3_aa: CSVAQGDTEAFF
cdr3_nt: TGCAGCGTTGCACAGGGCGACACTGAAGCTTTCTTT

clone_size: -
v_call: TRBV27
d_call: -
j_call: TRBJ2-2
cdr3_aa: CASSPGQNTGELFF
cdr3_nt: TGTGCCAGCAGTCCGGGACAGAACACCGGGGAGCTGTTTTTT

clone_size: -
v_call: TRBV11-2
d_call: TRBD1
j_call: TRBJ1-3
cdr3_aa: CASSFRTGAGNTIYF
cdr3_nt: TGTGCCAGCAGCTTCCGGACAGGGGCGGGAAACACCATATATTTT

clone_size: -
v_call: TRBV24-1
d_call: TRBD1
j_call: TRBJ2-1
cdr3_aa: CATSDTGTERSNEQFF
cdr3_nt: TGTGCCACCAGTGATACCGGGACAGAAAGGAGCAATGAGCAGTTCTTC

clone_size: -
v_call: TRBV7-9
d_call: TRBD1
j_call: TRBJ1-5
cdr3_aa: CASSLSRGPSREPQHF
cdr3_nt: TGTGCCAGCAGCTTGTCCAGGGGGCCCAGCAGGGAGCCCCAGCATTTT

clone_size: once
v_call: TRBV12-3/TRBV12-4
d_call: -
j_call: TRBJ1-1
cdr3_aa: CASSLSMNTEAFF
cdr3_nt: TGTGCCAGCAGTTTGTCCATGAACACTGAAGCTTTCTTT

clone_size: -
v_call: TRBV10-3
d_call: -
j_call: TRBJ1-2
cdr3_aa: CAISGATHGDYGYTF
cdr3_nt: TGTGCCATCAGTGGGGCCACCCACGGGGACTATGGCTACACCTTC

clone_size: -
v_call: TRBV9
d_call: -
j_call: TRBJ1-4
cdr3_aa: CASSVAAGSWEKLFF
cdr3_nt: TGTGCCAGCAGCGTAGCTGCGGGGTCATGGGAAAAACTGTTTTTT

clone_size: -
v_call: TRBV5-1
d_call: -
j_call: TRBJ1-6
cdr3_aa: CASSLASRAGSPLHF
cdr3_nt: TGCGCCAGCAGCTTGGCTTCCAGGGCTGGTTCACCCCTCCACTTT

clone_size: -
v_call: TRBV18
d_call: TRBD1
j_call: TRBJ1-1
cdr3_aa: CASSPGQGVRNTEAFF
cdr3_nt: TGTGCCAGCTCACCGGGACAGGGTGTTCGGAACACTGAAGCTTTCTTT

clone_size: -
v_call: TRBV19
d_call: -
j_call: TRBJ2-1
cdr3_aa: CASTIRTDQITTYNEQFF
cdr3_nt: TGTGCCAGTACCATCCGGACAGACCAAATAACCACTTACAATGAGCAGTTCTTC

clone_size: -
v_call: TRBV19
d_call: -
j_call: TRBJ1-1
cdr3_aa: CASIQSTEAFF
cdr3_nt: TGTGCCAGTATACAGAGCACTGAAGCTTTCTTT

clone_size: -
v_call: TRBV6-5
d_call: -
j_call: TRBJ1-1
cdr3_aa: CASSYRGRNTEAFF
cdr3_nt: TGTGCCAGCAGTTACAGGGGGAGGAACACTGAAGCTTTCTTT

clone_size: once
v_call: TRBV24-1
d_call: TRBD1
j_call: TRBJ2-3
cdr3_aa: CATGDSARDTQYF
cdr3_nt: TGTGCCACCGGGGACAGTGCAAGGGATACGCAGTATTTT

clone_size: -
v_call: TRBV27
d_call: TRBD1
j_call: TRBJ2-7
cdr3_aa: CASSLDRVTSYEQYF
cdr3_nt: TGTGCCAGCAGCCTGGACAGGGTTACTTCCTACGAGCAGTACTTC

clone_size: -
v_call: TRBV6-2/TRBV6-3
d_call: -
j_call: TRBJ2-5
cdr3_aa: CASSYVSNQETQYF
cdr3_nt: TGTGCCAGCAGTTACGTATCTAACCAAGAGACCCAGTACTTC

clone_size: -
v_call: TRBV7-2
d_call: TRBD1
j_call: TRBJ1-1
cdr3_aa: CASSLGLQGVNTEAFF
cdr3_nt: TGTGCCAGCAGCTTAGGCCTACAGGGGGTGAACACTGAAGCTTTCTTT

clone_size: -
v_call: TRBV18
d_call: -
j_call: TRBJ1-2
cdr3_aa: CASSSSQGAGGYTF
cdr3_nt: TGTGCCAGCTCATCCTCCCAGGGTGCTGGTGGCTACACCTTC

clone_size: -
v_call: TRBV7-6
d_call: -
j_call: TRBJ2-7
cdr3_aa: CASSPDRVSYEQYF
cdr3_nt: TGTGCCAGCAGCCCCGACCGGGTCTCCTACGAGCAGTACTTC

clone_size: -
v_call: TRBV29-1
d_call: -
j_call: TRBJ2-5
cdr3_aa: CSVAAGRQETQYF
cdr3_nt: TGCAGCGTTGCGGCGGGGCGCCAAGAGACCCAGTACTTC

clone_size: -
v_call: TRBV7-8
d_call: TRBD1
j_call: TRBJ2-7
cdr3_aa: CASSLAHRGIEQYF
cdr3_nt: TGTGCCAGCAGCTTAGCGCACAGGGGAATCGAGCAGTACTTC